This TCR beta chain was obtained from a study of identical twins. TCRdb independently ran MiXCR on the 5' RACE reads; one entry per CDR3 protein. The repertoire includes a few hundred thousand distinct CDR3 sequences, roughly an eighth of them detected once, and 0.98% sits in the top ten. This clonotype was detected only a few times. Trimming took 8 bases from V and 5 from J, leaving 10 bases between them. The CDR3 runs 12 residues. CDR1 and CDR2 from the germline V gene are MNHEY and SVGAGI. These same data were also listed under a study on yellow fever vaccine responses in identical twins. This second study says: Reportedly, twins' vaccine T cell responses looked partly convergent and partly personalized.

This TCR was recovered from a woman aged 18-30 years in good health. This chain joins TRBV6-5 and TRBJ2-1; possibly TRBD1 for D (5 bases). Sequenced sample: CD4+ T cells sorted from blood. CDR3 DNA: TGTGCCAGCGTTACAGGCAACAATGAGCAGTTCTTC. Amino acid sequence: CASVTGNNEQFF.